The T cell receptor beta chain under discussion was sequenced for a study of tumor-infiltrating lymphocytes in localized non-small cell lung cancer. On the study more broadly: The cohort mixed smokers and never-smokers, several histologies, and some post-neoadjuvant-chemotherapy samples. Resected tumor was paired with non-adjacent uninvolved lung from the same patient.

V dropped 0 bases and J dropped 3; count of bases not matched to a gene: 5. Germline-derived CDR1 and CDR2 are SGHRS and YFSETQ. This CDR3 has 17 amino acids. General study points: T-cell fraction did not differ between immunotypes IM1 and IM2. Only some patients had TCR sequencing, depending on available tissue.

Sequenced by immunoSEQ multiplex PCR; TCRdb stores in-frame clones only, minus some. This table has some 22,000 clones, roughly three quarters appearing once. As to this clone: The antigen remains unidentified.

The rearrangement joins TRBV5-1 to TRBJ2-1, with 11 bases matching TRBD2. Sequencing used lung tumor tissue. This clonotype was sampled from a human donor with non-small cell lung cancer. This CDR3 is CASSLGLAGLSYNEQFF. The CDR3 bases are TGCGCCAGCAGCTTGGGACTAGCGGGGCTCAGCTACAATGAGCAGTTCTTC.